This entry features one T cell receptor (beta chain) sequence. Antigen unknown. This record comes from a study of blood T cells in healthy people across ages. Study results and caveats: Older age went with lower TCR beta diversity per million T cells, in a roughly linear way.

Through a sample-barcoded 5' primer and a J-beta primer mix, a second PCR was run for about 6 to 11 cycles. TCRdb reprocessed the 5' RACE reads with MiXCR, giving one entry per CDR3 protein. The data contain around 1.1 million distinct CDR3 sequences, more than 30% of them singletons. The sequence was obtained from a man younger than 35 in good health. Sequencing input: blood.

CDR3 sequence: CAWSVQNEQYF. The CDR3 region has the DNA TGTGCCTGGAGTGTACAGAACGAGCAGTACTTC. V and J are TRBV30 and TRBJ2-7, with D uncertain. Germline V gene data show CDR1 as GTSNPN and CDR2 as SVGIG (reference sequence). V was clipped by 0 bases and J by 5 bases, with 5 bases between them. The CDR3 is 11 amino acids.